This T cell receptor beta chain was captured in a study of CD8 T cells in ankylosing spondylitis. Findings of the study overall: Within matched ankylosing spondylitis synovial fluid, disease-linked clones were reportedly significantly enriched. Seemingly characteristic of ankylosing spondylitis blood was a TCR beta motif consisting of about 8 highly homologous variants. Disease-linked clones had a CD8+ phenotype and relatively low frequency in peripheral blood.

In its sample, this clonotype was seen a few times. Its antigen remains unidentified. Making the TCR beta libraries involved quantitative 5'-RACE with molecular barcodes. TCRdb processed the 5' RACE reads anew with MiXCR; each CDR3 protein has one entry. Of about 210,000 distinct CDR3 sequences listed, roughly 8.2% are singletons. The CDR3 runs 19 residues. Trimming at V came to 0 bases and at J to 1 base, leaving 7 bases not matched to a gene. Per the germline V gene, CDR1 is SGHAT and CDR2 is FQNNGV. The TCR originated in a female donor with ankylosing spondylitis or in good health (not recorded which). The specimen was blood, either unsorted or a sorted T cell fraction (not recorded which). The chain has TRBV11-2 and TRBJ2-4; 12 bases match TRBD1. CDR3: CASSLESGTGGFAKNIQYF. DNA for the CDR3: TGTGCCAGCAGCTTAGAGTCCGGGACAGGGGGCTTTGCCAAAAACATTCAGTACTTC.